A selection of T cell receptor beta chains follows, all from one sample in a study of T-cell memory formation after mild COVID-19. TCRdb recomputed calls from the 5' RACE reads with MiXCR, one row per CDR3 protein. The sample holds fewer than 650,000 distinct CDR3 sequences, around 16% seen once. Sequencing was done on a sample of PBMCs or a T cell subset sorted from them (not recorded which). These receptors came from an adult woman who had mild COVID-19 (a few samples of this study predate the infection). Cell type and time point are not known. The conserved cysteine and the conserved F or W are not part of the CDR3 here. A D gene is named only where the DNA matches it firmly.

J: TRBJ2-1; D: -; V: TRBV20-1; CDR3: SAPLASIGEQF
J: TRBJ2-3; D: -; V: TRBV6-6; CDR3: ASGSRESGTDTQY
J: TRBJ2-5; D: -; V: TRBV2; CDR3: ASSEGVLGETQY
J: TRBJ2-2; D: -; V: TRBV24-1; CDR3: ATSDRTDSVPTGELF
J: TRBJ2-1; D: -; V: TRBV4-1; CDR3: ASSQDRVASHNEQF
J: TRBJ1-5; D: -; V: TRBV5-6; CDR3: ASSLARVYNQPQH
J: TRBJ2-7; D: TRBD1; V: TRBV2; CDR3: ASTPIGQADSEQY
J: TRBJ1-6; D: TRBD1; V: TRBV19; CDR3: ASSIWTGRDSPLH
J: TRBJ2-2; D: -; V: TRBV5-1; CDR3: ASSLWGQANTGELF
J: TRBJ1-5; D: -; V: TRBV12-3/TRBV12-4; CDR3: ASSLQGTPQH
J: TRBJ1-2; D: -; V: TRBV18; CDR3: ASSQGGLSGYT
J: TRBJ2-7; D: -; V: TRBV7-2; CDR3: ASSRRNEQY
J: TRBJ1-2; D: -; V: TRBV6-2/TRBV6-3; CDR3: ASRDPGMGGYT
J: TRBJ2-3; D: -; V: TRBV7-2; CDR3: ASSLVRFSTDTQY
J: TRBJ2-7; D: TRBD1; V: TRBV5-1; CDR3: ASSIGTGTDYEQY
J: TRBJ2-1; D: -; V: TRBV12-3/TRBV12-4; CDR3: ASTVGSRAYYNEQF
J: TRBJ1-4; D: -; V: TRBV5-5; CDR3: ASSFIGTNEKLF
J: TRBJ2-1; D: -; V: TRBV30; CDR3: AWSLYNEQF
J: TRBJ2-1; D: -; V: TRBV4-2; CDR3: ASSQEVVLDNEQF
J: TRBJ2-2; D: -; V: TRBV2; CDR3: ASHLDTRPSGELF
J: TRBJ2-1; D: TRBD2; V: TRBV5-1; CDR3: ASSPTLLAGSYNEQF
J: TRBJ2-7; D: TRBD1; V: TRBV5-1; CDR3: ASSGTPGTGGGEQY
J: TRBJ1-5; D: -; V: TRBV7-8; CDR3: ASSLEVQGRQPQH